These T cell receptor beta chains were read from a single sample in a study of CD8 T cells in Susac syndrome. TCRdb itself ran the immunoSEQ multiplex PCR reads through MiXCR, one entry per CDR3 protein. The table shows fewer than 350,000 distinct CDR3 sequences, with 75% to 85% occurring only once. Sequencing used CD8+ T cells from PBMCs. The receptors stem from a human donor with multiple sclerosis. The CDR3 runs from the conserved cysteine through the conserved F or W. D genes are given only for firm matches. Size tells how often a clone was seen (once, few, many) or the class of an expanded clone, and some rows leave it out.

v_gene	j_gene	d_gene	abundance	CDR3aa	CDR3nt
TRBV11-1	TRBJ2-7	NA	NA	CASSFPGTSIEQYF	TGTGCCAGCAGCTTCCCCGGGACATCGATAGAGCAGTACTTC
TRBV27	TRBJ1-4	NA	NA	CASSPSWGRANEKLFF	TGTGCCAGCAGTCCATCATGGGGGAGGGCAAATGAAAAACTGTTTTTT
TRBV18	TRBJ2-5	TRBD2	NA	CASRLAQETQYF	TGTGCCAGTCGACTAGCGCAAGAGACCCAGTACTTC
TRBV6-2/TRBV6-3	TRBJ2-1	NA	NA	CASRKGHFGLRHGQFF	TGTGCCAGCAGAAAAGGACACTTCGGTCTCCGACACGGGCAGTTCTTC
TRBV6-2/TRBV6-3	TRBJ2-1	NA	NA	CASVMAESSYNEQFF	TGTGCCAGTGTTATGGCGGAGAGCTCCTACAATGAGCAGTTCTTC
TRBV27	TRBJ2-1	TRBD2	NA	CASGPGLADYNEQFF	TGTGCCAGCGGCCCGGGACTAGCGGATTACAATGAGCAGTTCTTC
TRBV6-2/TRBV6-3	TRBJ2-7	NA	NA	CASSYDWAEAAYEQYF	TGTGCCAGCAGTTACGATTGGGCGGAGGCAGCCTACGAGCAGTACTTC
TRBV6-1	TRBJ2-3	TRBD2	NA	CASSRLAGGPPDTQYF	TGTGCCAGCAGCAGACTAGCGGGAGGGCCCCCAGATACGCAGTATTTT
TRBV12-3/TRBV12-4	TRBJ2-3	NA	NA	CASSSPGDGKLGGTDTQYF	TGTGCCAGCAGTTCTCCGGGGGACGGGAAGCTTGGTGGCACAGATACGCAGTATTTT
TRBV27	TRBJ1-5	NA	NA	CASSLRVGGNQPQHF	TGTGCCAGCAGTTTAAGGGTTGGCGGTAATCAGCCCCAGCATTTT
TRBV20-1	TRBJ1-2	NA	NA	CSAGQRGFHGYTF	TGCAGTGCCGGTCAAAGGGGATTCCATGGCTACACCTTC
TRBV6-5	TRBJ2-7	TRBD2	once	CASSYTSGASYEQYF	TGTGCCAGCAGTTACACTAGCGGGGCGTCCTACGAGCAGTACTTC
TRBV6-6	TRBJ2-3	TRBD2	NA	CASSYSLAGADTQYF	TGTGCCAGCAGTTACTCTTTAGCGGGAGCGGATACGCAGTATTTT
TRBV5-4	TRBJ1-1	NA	few	CASSLRGQKAFF	TGTGCCAGCAGCTTGAGGGGCCAAAAGGCTTTCTTT
TRBV19	TRBJ1-2	NA	NA	CASSILGHGYTF	TGTGCCAGTAGTATACTAGGCCATGGCTACACCTTC
TRBV20-1	TRBJ2-7	NA	NA	CSAGPEMTGLGEQYF	TGCAGTGCTGGCCCCGAGATGACGGGCCTGGGGGAGCAGTACTTC
TRBV20-1	TRBJ2-1	TRBD2	NA	CSALTSGRAYNEQFF	TGCAGTGCTTTGACTAGCGGGAGGGCCTACAATGAGCAGTTCTTC
TRBV28	TRBJ2-3	TRBD2	NA	CASSFPTSGRFTDTQYF	TGTGCCAGCAGTTTCCCTACTAGCGGGAGGTTCACAGATACGCAGTATTTT
TRBV7-9	TRBJ1-3	NA	NA	CASSLVPSSGNTIYF	TGTGCCAGCAGCTTAGTCCCAAGCTCTGGAAACACCATATATTTT
TRBV7-2	TRBJ2-1	NA	NA	CASSPSTSYNEQFF	TGTGCCAGCAGCCCTTCGACTAGCTACAATGAGCAGTTCTTC
TRBV4-3	TRBJ2-6	TRBD2	NA	CASSQVAAGTSGANVLTF	TGCGCCAGCAGCCAAGTTGCAGCGGGAACCTCTGGGGCCAACGTCCTGACTTTC
TRBV6-1	TRBJ2-6	TRBD1	once	CASSPDRAAGNSGANVLTF	TGTGCCAGCAGCCCGGACAGGGCGGCCGGAAACTCTGGGGCCAACGTCCTGACTTTC
TRBV24-1	TRBJ2-7	NA	NA	CATSSSRDVSYEQYF	TGTGCCACCAGCTCCTCCAGGGACGTCTCCTACGAGCAGTACTTC
TRBV7-8	TRBJ1-2	TRBD1	NA	CASSHRDRVYGYTF	TGTGCCAGCAGCCACAGAGACAGGGTCTATGGCTACACCTTC
TRBV3-1	TRBJ2-3	TRBD1	NA	CASSQPGQGPDTQYF	TGTGCCAGCAGCCAGCCCGGACAGGGTCCAGATACGCAGTATTTT
TRBV6-5	TRBJ2-5	TRBD1	NA	CASSYTARGWETQYF	TGTGCCAGCAGTTACACCGCCAGGGGGTGGGAGACCCAGTACTTC
TRBV11-2	TRBJ2-7	NA	NA	CASSSGIVPSYEQYF	TGTGCCAGCAGCTCAGGGATTGTGCCGTCCTACGAGCAGTACTTC
TRBV11-2	TRBJ2-2	TRBD1	NA	CASSLEPQGRYTGELFF	TGTGCCAGCAGCTTAGAACCACAGGGGCGGTACACCGGGGAGCTGTTTTTT
TRBV10-3	TRBJ2-7	NA	NA	CAISEPGPLAYEQYF	TGTGCCATCAGTGAGCCAGGCCCCCTAGCGTACGAGCAGTACTTC
TRBV4-3	TRBJ1-5	NA	NA	CASSPGTRAQPQHF	TGCGCCAGCAGCCCCGGGACCCGGGCGCAGCCCCAGCATTTT
TRBV27	TRBJ2-2	TRBD2	NA	CASRQLGLAENTGELFF	TGTGCCAGCAGACAACTGGGACTAGCGGAGAACACCGGGGAGCTGTTTTTT
TRBV9	TRBJ2-7	NA	NA	CASSVGTTSSYEQYF	TGTGCCAGCAGCGTAGGGACTACCAGCTCCTACGAGCAGTACTTC
TRBV4-3	TRBJ2-1	NA	NA	CASSQEWSRNEQFF	TGCGCCAGCAGCCAAGAGTGGAGCCGCAATGAGCAGTTCTTC
TRBV7-9	TRBJ2-3	NA	NA	CASSPPSADTQYF	TGTGCCAGCAGCCCTCCGTCCGCGGATACGCAGTATTTT
TRBV7-9	TRBJ2-1	NA	NA	CASSGGSSYNEQFF	TGTGCCAGCAGCGGGGGTAGCTCCTACAATGAGCAGTTCTTC
TRBV4-1	TRBJ1-1	NA	NA	CASSQDPTHMNTEAFF	TGCGCCAGCAGCCAAGACCCGACTCACATGAACACTGAAGCTTTCTTT
TRBV13	TRBJ2-1	TRBD2	NA	CASSAPTGGGVDGVGSYNEQFF	TGTGCCAGCAGCGCACCGACCGGCGGGGGGGTCGACGGGGTCGGCTCCTACAATGAGCAGTTCTTC
TRBV7-6	TRBJ1-2	NA	NA	CASSSPGGGYTF	TGTGCCAGCAGCTCGCCGGGAGGAGGCTACACCTTC
TRBV6-6	TRBJ1-6	NA	NA	CASRGDNSPLHF	TGTGCCAGCAGGGGGGATAATTCACCCCTCCACTTT
TRBV27	TRBJ1-5	TRBD1	NA	CASSWTGGSNQPQHF	TGTGCCAGCAGTTGGACAGGGGGTAGCAATCAGCCCCAGCATTTT
TRBV19	TRBJ1-5	NA	NA	CASSPQGPHLYSNQPQHF	TGTGCCAGTAGTCCTCAGGGTCCTCACCTTTATAGCAATCAGCCCCAGCATTTT
TRBV11-2	TRBJ1-1	NA	NA	CASSLDGTGGGAFF	TGTGCCAGCAGCTTAGATGGGACCGGCGGCGGGGCTTTCTTT
TRBV27	TRBJ2-7	TRBD2	NA	CASSLGLAGVTEQYF	TGTGCCAGCAGTCTAGGACTAGCGGGAGTGACCGAGCAGTACTTC
TRBV28	TRBJ2-1	TRBD2	NA	CASRPMWGTSVYNEQFF	TGTGCCAGCAGGCCCATGTGGGGGACTAGCGTTTACAATGAGCAGTTCTTC
TRBV7-9	TRBJ2-4	NA	NA	CASSFPVGGKNIQYF	TGTGCCAGCAGCTTCCCGGTTGGGGGGAAAAACATTCAGTACTTC
TRBV11-2	TRBJ1-1	NA	NA	CASSPLVGGGSEAFF	TGTGCCAGCAGCCCCTTAGTGGGGGGCGGCAGTGAAGCTTTCTTT
TRBV15	TRBJ2-3	TRBD1	NA	CATSREYRDRVTDTQYF	TGTGCCACCAGCAGAGAATATCGGGACAGGGTCACAGATACGCAGTATTTT
TRBV7-2	TRBJ1-4	NA	NA	CASYSPPPYAGTDNEKLFF	TGTGCCAGCTACTCTCCCCCACCCTATGCCGGGACGGATAATGAAAAACTGTTTTTT
TRBV7-9	TRBJ1-1	NA	NA	CASSSGAMNTEAFF	TGTGCCAGCAGCTCCGGGGCAATGAACACTGAAGCTTTCTTT
TRBV18	TRBJ1-4	NA	NA	CASSLSEGRTNEKLFF	TGTGCCAGCTCACTCTCCGAGGGGAGAACTAATGAAAAACTGTTTTTT
TRBV29-1	TRBJ2-1	NA	NA	CSVETPLYNEQFF	TGCAGCGTTGAGACGCCCCTCTACAATGAGCAGTTCTTC
TRBV27	TRBJ1-5	NA	NA	CASSSGVHEGPQHF	TGTGCCAGCAGTTCCGGGGTCCACGAGGGGCCCCAGCATTTT
TRBV2	TRBJ1-2	NA	NA	CASSEWSYYGYTF	TGTGCCAGCAGTGAATGGTCCTACTATGGCTACACCTTC
TRBV19	TRBJ1-1	NA	NA	CASSPRLNTEAFF	TGTGCCAGTAGTCCCCGTCTGAACACTGAAGCTTTCTTT
TRBV4-2	TRBJ2-7	TRBD2	NA	CASSQGASGRASYEQYF	TGTGCCAGCAGCCAAGGGGCTAGCGGGAGGGCCTCCTACGAGCAGTACTTC